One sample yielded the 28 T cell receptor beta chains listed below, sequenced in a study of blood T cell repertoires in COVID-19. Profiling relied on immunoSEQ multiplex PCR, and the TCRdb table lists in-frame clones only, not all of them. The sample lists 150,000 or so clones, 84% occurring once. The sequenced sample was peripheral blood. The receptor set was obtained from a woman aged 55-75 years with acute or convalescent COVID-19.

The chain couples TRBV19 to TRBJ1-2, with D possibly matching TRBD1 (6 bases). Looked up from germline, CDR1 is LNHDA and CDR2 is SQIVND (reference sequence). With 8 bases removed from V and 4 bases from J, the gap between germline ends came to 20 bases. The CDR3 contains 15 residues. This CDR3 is CASRNTQGWGYGYTF. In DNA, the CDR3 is TGTGCCAGTCGAAATACACAGGGCTGGGGCTATGGCTACACCTTC.

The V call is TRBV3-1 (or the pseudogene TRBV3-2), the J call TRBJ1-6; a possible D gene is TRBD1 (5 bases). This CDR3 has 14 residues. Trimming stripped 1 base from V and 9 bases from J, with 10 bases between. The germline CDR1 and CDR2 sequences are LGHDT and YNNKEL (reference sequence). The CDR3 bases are TGTGCCAGCAGCCAAGTAGGGGATGGTTCACCCCTCCACTTT. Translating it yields CASSQVGDGSPLHF.

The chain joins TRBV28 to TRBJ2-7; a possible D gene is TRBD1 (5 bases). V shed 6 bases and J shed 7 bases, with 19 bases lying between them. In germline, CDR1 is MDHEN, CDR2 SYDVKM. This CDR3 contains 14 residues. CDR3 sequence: CASRGQSPPEEQYF. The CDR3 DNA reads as TGTGCCAGCAGAGGACAATCCCCCCCAGAGGAGCAGTACTTC.

This CDR3 is CASSSLAGPAGDTQYF. CDR3 in DNA: TGTGCCAGTAGTAGTCTAGCGGGACCGGCGGGGGATACGCAGTATTTT. This chain uses TRBV19 with TRBJ2-3; TRBD2 matches 9 bases. The germline V gene has CDR1 LNHDA and CDR2 SQIVND (reference sequence). This CDR3 contains 16 residues. Trimming took 4 bases from V and 6 from J; bases not matched to a gene: 11.

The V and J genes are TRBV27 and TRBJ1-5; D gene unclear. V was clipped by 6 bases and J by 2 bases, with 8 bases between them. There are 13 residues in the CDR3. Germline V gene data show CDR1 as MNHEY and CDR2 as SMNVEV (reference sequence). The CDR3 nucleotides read TGTGCCAGCAGGAGGTTGGGCAATCAGCCCCAGCATTTT. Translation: CASRRLGNQPQHF.

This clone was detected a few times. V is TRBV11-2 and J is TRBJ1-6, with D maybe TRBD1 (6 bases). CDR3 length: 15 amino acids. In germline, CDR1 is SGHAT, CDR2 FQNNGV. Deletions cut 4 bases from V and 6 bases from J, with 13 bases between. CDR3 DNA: TGTGCCAGCAGCTCAAGCAGGGGCCCTAATTCACCCCTCCACTTT. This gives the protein CASSSSRGPNSPLHF.

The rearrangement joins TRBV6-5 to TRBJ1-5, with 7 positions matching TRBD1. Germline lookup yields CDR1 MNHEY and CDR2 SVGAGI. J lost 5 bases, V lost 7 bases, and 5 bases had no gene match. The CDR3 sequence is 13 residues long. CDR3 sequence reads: CASKITGDQPQHF. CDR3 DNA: TGTGCCAGCAAGATAACAGGGGATCAGCCCCAGCATTTT.

The CDR3 loop reads CASRARTGTPNTEAFF. CDR3 DNA: TGTGCCAGCAGGGCTCGGACAGGGACACCGAACACTGAAGCTTTCTTT. The rearrangement joins TRBV27 to TRBJ1-1; 8 bases are a match to TRBD1. With 6 bases clipped from V and 1 base from J, the junction kept 10 bases outside the gene matches. The CDR3 totals 16 residues. Germline V gene sequence: CDR1 MNHEY, CDR2 SMNVEV (reference sequence).

The CDR3, as DNA: TGTGCCAGCAGGGGAGGTGGGCCGGGGTCCCAGCATTTT. This translates into CASRGGGPGSQHF. The chain uses TRBV12-3 or TRBV12-4 and TRBJ1-5; D not resolved. V was trimmed by 6 bases and J by 11 bases, leaving 17 bases between them. This CDR3 has 13 amino acids.

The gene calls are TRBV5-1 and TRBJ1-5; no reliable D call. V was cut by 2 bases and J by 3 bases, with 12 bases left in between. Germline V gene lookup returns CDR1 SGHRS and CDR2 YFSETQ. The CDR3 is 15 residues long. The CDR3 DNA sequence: TGCGCCAGCAGCTTCTTACAGAAGATCAATCAGCCCCAGCATTTT. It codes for CASSFLQKINQPQHF.

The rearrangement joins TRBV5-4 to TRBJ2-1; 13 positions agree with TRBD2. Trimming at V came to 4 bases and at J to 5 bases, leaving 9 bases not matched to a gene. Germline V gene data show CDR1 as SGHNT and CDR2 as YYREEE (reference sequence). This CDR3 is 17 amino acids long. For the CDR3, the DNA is TGTGCCAGCAGCCCTGAGGGACTAGCGGGACCCCACAATGAGCAGTTCTTC. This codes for CASSPEGLAGPHNEQFF.

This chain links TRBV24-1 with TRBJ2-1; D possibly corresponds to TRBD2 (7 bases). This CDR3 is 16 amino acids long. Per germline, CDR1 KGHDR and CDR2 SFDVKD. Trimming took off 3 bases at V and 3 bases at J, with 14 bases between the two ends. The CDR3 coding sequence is TGTGCCACCAGTGATAGCGGGACACCCTTCTACAATGAGCAGTTCTTC. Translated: CATSDSGTPFYNEQFF.

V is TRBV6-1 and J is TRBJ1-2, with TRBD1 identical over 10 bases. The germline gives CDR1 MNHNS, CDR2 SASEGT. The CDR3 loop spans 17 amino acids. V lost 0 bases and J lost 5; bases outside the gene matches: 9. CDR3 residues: CASSEAGPGTGAYGYTF. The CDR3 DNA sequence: TGTGCCAGCAGTGAAGCGGGCCCCGGGACAGGGGCGTATGGCTACACCTTC.

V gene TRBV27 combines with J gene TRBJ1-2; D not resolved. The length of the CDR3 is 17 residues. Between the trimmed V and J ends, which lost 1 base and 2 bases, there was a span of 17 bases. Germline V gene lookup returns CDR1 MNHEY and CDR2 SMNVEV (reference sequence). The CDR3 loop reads CASSLFAPEGKNYGYTF. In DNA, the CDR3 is TGTGCCAGCAGTTTATTTGCCCCGGAGGGCAAGAACTATGGCTACACCTTC.

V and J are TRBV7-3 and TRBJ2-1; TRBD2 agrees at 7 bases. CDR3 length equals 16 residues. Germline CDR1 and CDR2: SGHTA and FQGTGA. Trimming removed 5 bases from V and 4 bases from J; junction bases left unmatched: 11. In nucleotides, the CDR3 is TGTGCCAGCAGCCCCGCAGCGGGCGGGAGATACAATGAGCAGTTCTTC. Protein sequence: CASSPAAGGRYNEQFF.

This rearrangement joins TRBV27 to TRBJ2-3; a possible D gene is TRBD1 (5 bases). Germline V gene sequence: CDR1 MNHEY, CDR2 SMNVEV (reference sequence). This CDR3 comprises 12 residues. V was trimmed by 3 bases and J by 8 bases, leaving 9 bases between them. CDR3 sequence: CASSLVRGTQYF. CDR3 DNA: TGTGCCAGCAGTTTGGTAAGGGGTACGCAGTATTTT.

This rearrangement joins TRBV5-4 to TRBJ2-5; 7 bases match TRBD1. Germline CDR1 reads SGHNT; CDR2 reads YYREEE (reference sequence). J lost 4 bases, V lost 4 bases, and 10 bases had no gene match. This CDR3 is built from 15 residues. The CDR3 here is CASSLKGTELETQYF. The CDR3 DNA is TGTGCCAGCAGCCTTAAAGGGACAGAATTAGAGACCCAGTACTTC. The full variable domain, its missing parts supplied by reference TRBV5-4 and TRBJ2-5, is ETGVTQSPTHLIKTRGQQVTLRCSSQSGHNTVSWYQQALGQGPQFIFQYYREEENGRGNFPPRFSGLQFPNYSSELNVNALELDDSALYLCASSLKGTELETQYFGPGTRLLVL.

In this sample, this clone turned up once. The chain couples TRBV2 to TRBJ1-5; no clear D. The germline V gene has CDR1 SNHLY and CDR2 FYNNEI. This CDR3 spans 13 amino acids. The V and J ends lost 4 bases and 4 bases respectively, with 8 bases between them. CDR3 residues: CASSVSVNQPQHF. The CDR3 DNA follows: TGTGCCAGCAGTGTTTCGGTTAATCAGCCCCAGCATTTT.

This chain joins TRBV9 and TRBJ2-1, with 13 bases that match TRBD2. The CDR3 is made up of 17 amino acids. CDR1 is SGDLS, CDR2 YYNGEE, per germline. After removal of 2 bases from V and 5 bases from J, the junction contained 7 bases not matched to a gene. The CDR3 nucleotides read TGTGCCAGCAGCGTCAGACTAGCGGGAGGTCGGGACAATGAGCAGTTCTTC. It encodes CASSVRLAGGRDNEQFF.

As DNA, the CDR3 is TGTGCCAGCAGCGTAGGGGTTCGGGGAGGGGATGGCACAGATACGCAGTATTTT. Its translation is CASSVGVRGGDGTDTQYF. The V and J genes are TRBV9 and TRBJ2-3; 7 bases are a match to TRBD2. Germline CDR1 and CDR2: SGDLS and YYNGEE. V gave up 0 bases and J gave up 1 base; unmatched junction bases: 11. The CDR3 has 18 residues.

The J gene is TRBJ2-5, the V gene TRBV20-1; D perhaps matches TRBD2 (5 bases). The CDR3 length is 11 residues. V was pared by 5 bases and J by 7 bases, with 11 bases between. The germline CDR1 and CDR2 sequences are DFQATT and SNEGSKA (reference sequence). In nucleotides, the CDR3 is TGCAGTGCTGGCGACCGGGGGACCCAGTACTTC. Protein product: CSAGDRGTQYF.

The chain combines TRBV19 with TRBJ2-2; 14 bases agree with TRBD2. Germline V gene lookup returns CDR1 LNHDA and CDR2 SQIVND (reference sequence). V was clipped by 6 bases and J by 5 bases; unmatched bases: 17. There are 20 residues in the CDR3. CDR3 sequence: CASRPGLAGAVAGITGELFF. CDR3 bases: TGTGCCAGTAGGCCGGGACTAGCGGGAGCAGTCGCGGGAATTACCGGGGAGCTGTTTTTT.

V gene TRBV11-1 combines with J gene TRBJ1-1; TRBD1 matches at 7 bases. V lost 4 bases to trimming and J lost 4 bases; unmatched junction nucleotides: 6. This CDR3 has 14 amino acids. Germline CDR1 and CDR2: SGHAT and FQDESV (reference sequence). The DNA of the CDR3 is TGTGCCAGCAGCTCTAGGGGACAGATCACTGAAGCTTTCTTT. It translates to CASSSRGQITEAFF.

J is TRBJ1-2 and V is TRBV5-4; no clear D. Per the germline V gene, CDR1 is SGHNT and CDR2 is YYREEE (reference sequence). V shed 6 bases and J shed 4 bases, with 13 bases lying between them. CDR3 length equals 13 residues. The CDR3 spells CASTLFSSYGYTF. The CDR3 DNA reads TGTGCCAGCACCCTCTTTAGTTCCTATGGCTACACCTTC.

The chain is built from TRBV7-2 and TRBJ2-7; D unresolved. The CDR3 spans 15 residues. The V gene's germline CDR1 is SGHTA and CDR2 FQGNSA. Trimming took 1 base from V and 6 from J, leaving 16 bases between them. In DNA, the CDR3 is TGTGCCAGCAGCTTAGGGTCAACGGTCTCAGGCGAGCAGTACTTC. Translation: CASSLGSTVSGEQYF.

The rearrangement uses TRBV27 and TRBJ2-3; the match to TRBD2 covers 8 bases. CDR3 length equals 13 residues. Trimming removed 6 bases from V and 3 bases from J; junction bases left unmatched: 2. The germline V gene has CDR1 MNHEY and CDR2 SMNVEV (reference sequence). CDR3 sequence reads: CASSPGGTDTQYF. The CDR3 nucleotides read TGTGCCAGCAGCCCGGGAGGGACAGATACGCAGTATTTT.

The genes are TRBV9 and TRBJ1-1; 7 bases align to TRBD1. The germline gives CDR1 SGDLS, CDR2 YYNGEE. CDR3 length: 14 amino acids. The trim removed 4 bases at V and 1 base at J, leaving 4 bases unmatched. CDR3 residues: CASSPRQGNTEAFF. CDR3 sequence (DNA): TGTGCCAGCAGCCCGAGACAGGGGAACACTGAAGCTTTCTTT.

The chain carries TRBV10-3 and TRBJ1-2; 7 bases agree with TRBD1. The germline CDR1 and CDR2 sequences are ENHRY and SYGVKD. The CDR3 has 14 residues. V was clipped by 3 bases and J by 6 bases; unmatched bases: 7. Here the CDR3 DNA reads TGTGCCATCAGTGAAATTACGACAGGGAATGGCTACACCTTC. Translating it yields CAISEITTGNGYTF.